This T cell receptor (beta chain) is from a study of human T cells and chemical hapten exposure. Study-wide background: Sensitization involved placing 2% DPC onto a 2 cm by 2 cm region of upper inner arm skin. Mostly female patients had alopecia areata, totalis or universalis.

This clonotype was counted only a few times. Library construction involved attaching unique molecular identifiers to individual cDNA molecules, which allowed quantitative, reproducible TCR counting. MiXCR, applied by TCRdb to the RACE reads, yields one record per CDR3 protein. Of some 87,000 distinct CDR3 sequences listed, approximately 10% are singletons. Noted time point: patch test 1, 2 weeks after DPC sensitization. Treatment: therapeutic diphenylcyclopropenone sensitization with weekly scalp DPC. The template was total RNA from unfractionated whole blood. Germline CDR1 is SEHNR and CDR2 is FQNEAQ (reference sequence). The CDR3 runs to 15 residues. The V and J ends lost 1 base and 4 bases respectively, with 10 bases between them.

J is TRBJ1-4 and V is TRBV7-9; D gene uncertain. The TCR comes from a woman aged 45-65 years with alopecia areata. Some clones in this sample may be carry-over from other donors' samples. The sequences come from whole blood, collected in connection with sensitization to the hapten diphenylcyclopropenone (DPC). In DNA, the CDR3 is TGTGCCAGCAGCTTAGACGCCGGGATTAATGAAAAACTGTTTTTT. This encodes CASSLDAGINEKLFF.